Shown below are 21 T cell receptor beta chains from a single sample sequenced in a study of blood T cell repertoires in COVID-19. Assay used: immunoSEQ multiplex PCR; TCRdb lists only in-frame clones, some missing. The sample holds about 440,000 clones, around nine tenths seen once. The sequenced sample consisted of peripheral blood. The source is a woman aged 25 to 39 with acute or convalescent COVID-19.

This chain joins TRBV5-6 and TRBJ1-4, with 10 bases fitting TRBD1. V lost 5 bases and J lost 8; bases outside the gene matches: 6. CDR1 is SGHDT, CDR2 YYEEEE, per germline. This CDR3 is 14 amino acids long. The CDR3 sequence: CASRKDRGAEKLFF. CDR3 bases: TGTGCCAGCAGGAAGGACAGGGGGGCAGAAAAACTGTTTTTT.

This sequence joins TRBV13 and TRBJ2-3, with a possible D match to TRBD2 (6 bases). CDR1 and CDR2 (germline): PRHDT, FYEKMQ (reference sequence). The CDR3 is made up of 14 amino acids. The ends were cut back, 5 bases at V and 4 bases at J, with 13 bases in the middle. The CDR3 region has the DNA TGTGCCAGCAGCGGAAAGCGGAGGGCAGATACGCAGTATTTT. As protein: CASSGKRRADTQYF.

The chain employs TRBV25-1 and TRBJ1-6, with TRBD1 matching 9 bases. J gave up 7 bases and V 4 bases, and 5 bases lay outside the gene matches. CDR3 length: 15 residues. CDR1 and CDR2 from the germline V gene are MGHDK and SYGVNS. The CDR3 bases are TGTGCCAGCAGTGCGGACAGGGGATTAAATTCACCCCTCCACTTT. Its protein product is CASSADRGLNSPLHF.

J is TRBJ2-1 and V is TRBV5-1; the match to TRBD2 covers 10 bases. Germline assignment: CDR1 SGHRS and CDR2 YFSETQ. The CDR3 has 15 amino acids. V gave up 2 bases and J gave up 7 bases; unmatched junction bases: 6. The CDR3 DNA reads TGCGCCAGCAGCTTATTAGCGGGGGGATCAAATGAGCAGTTCTTC. Its translation: CASSLLAGGSNEQFF.

CDR3 residues: CASSYVRDRDYEQYF. In DNA, the CDR3 is TGTGCCAGCAGTTACGTCCGGGACAGGGACTACGAGCAGTACTTC. This chain joins TRBV6-2 or TRBV6-3 and TRBJ2-7, with 9 bases matching TRBD1. This CDR3 has 15 amino acids. The germline V gene encodes CDR1 MNHEY and CDR2 SVGEGT. With 2 bases clipped from V and 3 bases from J, the junction kept 5 bases outside the gene matches.

The CDR3 DNA follows: TGTGCCAGCAGCGGGGACAGCTACGAGCAGTACTTC. As protein: CASSGDSYEQYF. V gene TRBV9 combines with J gene TRBJ2-7, with TRBD1 matching 7 bases. Germline CDR1 is SGDLS and CDR2 is YYNGEE. Trimming at V came to 3 bases and at J to 3 bases, leaving 0 bases not matched to a gene. The CDR3 consists of 12 residues.

The gene calls are TRBV4-1 and TRBJ1-5; 8 nucleotides match TRBD1. Germline CDR1 reads MGHRA; CDR2 reads YSYEKL. V trimming: 1 base; J trimming: 5 bases; junction bases outside the gene matches: 7. This CDR3 comprises 16 residues. The CDR3 sequence: CASSQAGQGAYQPQHF. CDR3 sequence (DNA): TGCGCCAGCAGCCAAGCTGGGCAGGGGGCCTATCAGCCCCAGCATTTT.

The genes are TRBV5-1 and TRBJ2-3; 9 bases agree with TRBD2. V shed 0 bases and J 3 bases; nucleotides not matched to a gene: 8. The CDR3 has 17 residues. The germline CDR1 and CDR2 sequences are SGHRS and YFSETQ. As DNA, the CDR3 is TGCGCCAGCAGCTTGGCCGTGCTAGCGGGGACAACAGATACGCAGTATTTT. Amino acids: CASSLAVLAGTTDTQYF. Looking up the rest from reference TRBV5-1 and TRBJ2-3 gives the full variable domain: KAGVTQTPRYLIKTRGQQVTLSCSPISGHRSVSWYQQTPGQGLQFLFEYFSETQRNKGNFPGRFSGRQFSNSRSEMNVSTLELGDSALYLCASSLAVLAGTTDTQYFGPGTRLTVL.

The chain uses TRBV12-3 or TRBV12-4 and TRBJ2-7; 9 bases align to TRBD1. V trimming: 5 bases; J trimming: 3 bases; junction bases outside the gene matches: 2. This CDR3 is built from 13 residues. Written as DNA, the CDR3 is TGTGCCAGCAGTGACAGGGGGTACTACGAGCAGTACTTC. Its protein is CASSDRGYYEQYF.

CDR3: CASSVIGGDMNTEAFF. Here the CDR3 DNA reads TGCGCCAGCAGCGTTATTGGGGGGGATATGAACACTGAAGCTTTCTTT. V gene TRBV4-1 combines with J gene TRBJ1-1; D perhaps matches TRBD1 (5 bases). Germline-derived CDR1 and CDR2 are MGHRA and YSYEKL. Trimming took off 5 bases at V and 0 bases at J, with 16 bases between the two ends. The CDR3 has 16 residues.

The V gene is TRBV28, the J gene TRBJ1-5, with D perhaps TRBD1 (5 bases). There are 13 residues in the CDR3. Germline values: CDR1 MDHEN, CDR2 SYDVKM. Trimming stripped 6 bases from V and 2 bases from J, with 8 bases between. CDR3 coding DNA: TGTGCCAGCAGCGCACAGGGCAATCAGCCCCAGCATTTT. This translates into CASSAQGNQPQHF.

CDR3 sequence (DNA): TGTGCCAGCAGCCAAGCGGGGGGTGTGGGCAATGAGCAGTTCTTC. Amino acids: CASSQAGGVGNEQFF. J is TRBJ2-1 and V is TRBV9, with TRBD2 matching over 9 bases. The CDR3 is made up of 15 amino acids. Trimming took 4 bases from V and 6 from J; bases not matched to a gene: 8. Germline CDR1 and CDR2: SGDLS and YYNGEE.

This clone was counted at least ten times. The chain couples TRBV10-3 to TRBJ2-7; D is undetermined. The CDR3 consists of 15 residues. V shed 0 bases and J shed 0 bases, with 9 bases lying between them. Germline-derived CDR1 and CDR2 are ENHRY and SYGVKD. This CDR3 is CAISESRVSSYEQYF. In nucleotides, the CDR3 is TGTGCCATCAGTGAGTCTCGGGTAAGCTCCTACGAGCAGTACTTC.

The V gene is TRBV5-5, the J gene TRBJ2-1; 11 positions agree with TRBD2. J was trimmed by 6 bases and V by 0 bases; bases with no gene match: 5. Germline V gene sequence: CDR1 SGHKS, CDR2 YYEKEE (reference sequence). The CDR3 spans 16 residues. The CDR3 is CASSLGLAGGFNEQFF. CDR3 sequence (DNA): TGTGCCAGCAGCTTGGGTCTAGCGGGGGGATTCAATGAGCAGTTCTTC.

The chain employs TRBV5-8 and TRBJ1-1; D might be TRBD1 (5 bases). CDR3 length equals 12 residues. V was pared by 10 bases and J by 1 base, with 11 bases between. Per the germline V gene, CDR1 is SGHTS and CDR2 is YDEGEE. CDR3 bases: TGTGCCGGGGCCCGCGGGAACACTGAAGCTTTCTTT. It encodes CAGARGNTEAFF.

This clone was counted a few times. The V call is TRBV19, the J call TRBJ1-1; possibly TRBD1 for D (5 bases). The CDR3 is made up of 12 amino acids. Germline lookup yields CDR1 LNHDA and CDR2 SQIVND (reference sequence). Trimming pared 3 bases from V and 7 bases from J, leaving 9 bases between. The CDR3 is CASSIAGREAFF. Written as DNA, the CDR3 is TGTGCCAGTAGTATTGCGGGACGTGAAGCTTTCTTT.

The J gene is TRBJ2-5, the V gene TRBV24-1, with D maybe TRBD1 (5 bases). Trimming stripped 7 bases from V and 2 bases from J, with 10 bases between. Per the germline V gene, CDR1 is KGHDR and CDR2 is SFDVKD. This CDR3 contains 13 residues. DNA for the CDR3: TGTGCCACCAGGAAGGGGATTCAAGAGACCCAGTACTTC. Its translation is CATRKGIQETQYF.

V is TRBV2 and J is TRBJ2-7; no clear D. The CDR3 spans 13 residues. The V gene lost 3 bases and the J gene lost 0 bases, with 6 bases spanning the gap. CDR1 and CDR2 from the germline V gene are SNHLY and FYNNEI. In DNA form, the CDR3 reads TGTGCCAGCAGTGATGCAGTCTCCTACGAGCAGTACTTC. It is translated as CASSDAVSYEQYF.

Only one count was recorded for this clone. This chain connects TRBV6-5 to TRBJ1-2, with TRBD1 matching over 8 bases. There are 14 residues in the CDR3. The J segment lost 5 bases and the V segment lost 6 bases, leaving 8 bases of the junction unmatched. Germline V gene sequence: CDR1 MNHEY, CDR2 SVGAGI. This CDR3 reads CASRSDRASYGYTF. CDR3 in DNA: TGTGCCAGCAGGTCGGACAGGGCCTCTTATGGCTACACCTTC.

V is TRBV2 and J is TRBJ2-7, with 7 bases matching TRBD1. Germline V CDR1 and CDR2: SNHLY, FYNNEI. This CDR3 has 13 amino acids. The J segment lost 7 bases and the V segment lost 5 bases, leaving 8 bases of the junction unmatched. CDR3: CASSKGQEREQYF. DNA for the CDR3: TGTGCCAGCAGTAAAGGACAGGAGAGAGAGCAGTACTTC.

V usage is TRBV5-4 and J usage is TRBJ1-6; D uncertain. Looked up from germline, CDR1 is SGHNT and CDR2 is YYREEE (reference sequence). CDR3 size: 16 residues. The V gene lost 0 bases and the J gene lost 6 bases, with 13 bases spanning the gap. The CDR3 DNA is TGTGCCAGCAGCTTGGCCACGGCTGGAGGTAATTCACCCCTCCACTTT. Its protein is CASSLATAGGNSPLHF.